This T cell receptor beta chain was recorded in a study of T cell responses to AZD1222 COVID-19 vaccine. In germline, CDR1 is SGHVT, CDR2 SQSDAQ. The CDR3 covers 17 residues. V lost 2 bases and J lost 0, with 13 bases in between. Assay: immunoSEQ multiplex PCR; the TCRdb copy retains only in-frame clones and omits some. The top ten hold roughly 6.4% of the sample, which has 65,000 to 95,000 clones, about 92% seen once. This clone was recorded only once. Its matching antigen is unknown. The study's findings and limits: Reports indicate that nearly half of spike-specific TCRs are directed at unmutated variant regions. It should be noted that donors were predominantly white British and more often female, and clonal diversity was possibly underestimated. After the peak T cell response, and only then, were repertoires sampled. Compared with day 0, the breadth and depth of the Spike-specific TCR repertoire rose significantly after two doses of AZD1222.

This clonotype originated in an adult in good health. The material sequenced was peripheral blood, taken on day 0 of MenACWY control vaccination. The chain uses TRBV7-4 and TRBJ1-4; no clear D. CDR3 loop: CASSLRPAAATNEKLFF. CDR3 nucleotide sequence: TGTGCCAGCAGCTTACGTCCGGCGGCCGCAACTAATGAAAAACTGTTTTTT.